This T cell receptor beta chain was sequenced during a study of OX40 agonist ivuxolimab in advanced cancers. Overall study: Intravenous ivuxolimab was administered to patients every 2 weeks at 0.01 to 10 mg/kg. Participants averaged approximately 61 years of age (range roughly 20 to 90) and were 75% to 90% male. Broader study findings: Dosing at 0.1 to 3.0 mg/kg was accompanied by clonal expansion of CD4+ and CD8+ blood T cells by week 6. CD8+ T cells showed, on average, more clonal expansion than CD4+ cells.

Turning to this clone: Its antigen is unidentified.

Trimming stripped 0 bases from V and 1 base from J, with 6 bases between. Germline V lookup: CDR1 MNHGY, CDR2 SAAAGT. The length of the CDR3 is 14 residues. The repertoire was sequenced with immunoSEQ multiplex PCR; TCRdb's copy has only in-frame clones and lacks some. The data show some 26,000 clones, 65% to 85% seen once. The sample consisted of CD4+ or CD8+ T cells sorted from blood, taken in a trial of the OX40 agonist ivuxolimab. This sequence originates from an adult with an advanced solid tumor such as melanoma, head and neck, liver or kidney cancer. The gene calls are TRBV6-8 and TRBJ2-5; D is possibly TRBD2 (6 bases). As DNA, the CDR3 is TGTGCCAGCAGTTACTCGGGGGGCCAAGAGACCCAGTACTTC. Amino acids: CASSYSGGQETQYF.